One sample yielded the 10 T cell receptor beta chains listed below, sequenced in a study of tumor-infiltrating lymphocytes in primary liver carcinoma. The input was roughly 0.5 ug total RNA; TCR beta cDNA was made from it with a constant-region primer. Libraries covering TCR beta were generated through three nested multiplex PCR rounds (using a slightly modified ARM-PCR). Rounds one and two of PCR, each of around 11 cycles, were primed with TRBV1-TRBV30 forward primers and a C-beta reverse primer. TCRdb reprocessed the multiplex PCR reads with MiXCR, giving one entry per CDR3 protein. This sample has about 78,000 distinct CDR3 sequences, with about 64% found just once. Scientists recovered RNA and DNA together from around 20-30 mg of unsorted bulk tissue. Sequenced material: liver tumor tissue from sampling region 4. Subset defined: tumor region T4, right-lateral pole. These receptors all come from a woman aged 55 to 70 with primary liver carcinoma and hepatitis B virus infection.

With respect to this clonotype: No conserved phenylalanine or tryptophan ends this CDR3, so it is likely a read error. Because the CDR3's place on the DNA is in doubt, the DNA is left out and the CDR3 is given as listed by TCRdb. The chain joins TRBV29-1 to TRBJ2-3; TRBD1 is the table's D call and was not checked against the DNA. CDR1 and CDR2 from the germline V gene are SQVTM and ANQGSEA. The CDR3 comprises 11 residues, both ends counted. Here the CDR3 reads CGVADRGRVYL.

This chain uses TRBV6-1 with TRBJ2-7, with 11 nucleotides matching TRBD2. Trimming took 1 base from V and 8 from J; bases not matched to a gene: 10. The germline V gene has CDR1 MNHNS and CDR2 SASEGT. The CDR3 is 16 amino acids. The CDR3 region is CASSEGGSGRANQQYF. DNA of the CDR3: TGTGCCAGCAGTGAAGGGGGTAGCGGGAGGGCCAACCAGCAGTACTTC.

The genes are TRBV15 and TRBJ2-7; D gene ambiguous. The CDR3 runs to 14 residues. Trimming shortened V by 0 bases and J by 0 bases, and 6 bases separated the two germline ends. The germline V gene has CDR1 LNHNV and CDR2 YYDKDF (reference sequence). CDR3 amino acids: CATSREAASYEQYF. The DNA for the CDR3 is TGTGCCACCAGCAGAGAGGCAGCCTCCTACGAGCAGTACTTC. Combining the CDR3 with reference TRBV15 and TRBJ2-7 gives the whole variable domain DAMVIQNPRYQVTQFGKPVTLSCSQTLNHNVMYWYQQKSSQAPKLLFHYYDKDFNNEADTPDNFQSRRPNTSFCFLDIRSPGLGDTAMYLCATSREAASYEQYFGPGTRLTVT.

As to this clonotype: Sequence at one end of the junction differs from germline and may be a read error. The chain recombines TRBV6-1 with TRBJ2-2, with D possibly called TRBD1 or TRBD2 (6 bases each). CDR1 MNHNS and CDR2 SASEGT come from the germline V gene. CDR3 length: 15 residues. CDR3 amino acids: CASSVGGRHTGELFF. The CDR3 DNA reads TGTGCCAGCAGTGTAGGGGGGAGGCACACCGGGGAGCTGTTCTTT.

Concerning this clonotype itself: One end of the junction is discordant with germline, which a read error may explain. The chain is built from TRBV11-3 and TRBJ2-3, with TRBD1 as a possible D gene (6 bases). CDR1 SGHNT and CDR2 YENEEA come from the germline V gene. The CDR3 spans 14 residues. CDR3 sequence: CASSHRTDTDTQYF. DNA for the CDR3: TGTGCCAGCAGCCATCGGACAGATACAGATACGCAATATTTT.

With respect to this clonotype: The junction and the germline gene differ at one end; a read error may be behind it. This rearrangement joins TRBV18 to TRBJ2-2; the D gene is possibly TRBD2 (5 bases). In germline, CDR1 is KGHSH, CDR2 LQKENI. The CDR3 has 13 residues. CDR3 in DNA: TGTGCCAGCTCAGCTGAACGGACCGGGGAGCCGTTTTTT. Protein sequence: CASSAERTGEPFF.

This clonotype was found many times. V gene TRBV4-2 combines with J gene TRBJ2-3; D is unclear. The CDR3 has 14 residues. Germline loops: CDR1 LGHNA, CDR2 YNFKEQ. With 4 bases removed from V and 1 base from J, the gap between germline ends came to 9 bases. As DNA, the CDR3 is TGTGCCAGCAGCCCCATCATGGGCACAGATACGCAGTATTTT. Amino acid sequence: CASSPIMGTDTQYF.

Note on this clonotype: At one end the junction does not follow the germline gene, possibly because of a read error. CDR3 nucleotides: TGTGTCAGCAGTTACTGTCGACAGGACCAAGAGACCCAGTACTTC. Translated: CVSSYCRQDQETQYF. This rearrangement joins TRBV12-3 or TRBV12-4 to TRBJ2-5; TRBD1 is a possible D gene (6 bases). CDR3 length: 15 residues.

The V and J genes are TRBV29-1 and TRBJ2-3; tentatively, D is TRBD2 (6 bases). The CDR3 contains 17 residues. Trimming took off 6 bases at V and 2 bases at J, with 24 bases between the two ends. Germline CDR1 reads SQVTM; CDR2 reads ANQGSEA. Here the CDR3 reads CSVRRDVVRYITDTQYF. The CDR3, as DNA: TGCAGCGTGAGGAGGGATGTCGTGAGGTACATCACAGATACGCAGTATTTT.

The V and J genes are TRBV24-1 and TRBJ2-1; TRBD1 matches 10 bases. The J segment lost 4 bases and the V segment lost 3 bases, leaving 8 bases of the junction unmatched. CDR3 length: 17 amino acids. Germline V gene data show CDR1 as KGHDR and CDR2 as SFDVKD. The CDR3: CATSDGPTGGRYNEQFF. In nucleotides, the CDR3 is TGTGCCACCAGTGATGGACCGACAGGGGGCAGGTACAATGAGCAGTTCTTC.